This TCR beta chain was identified in a study of blood T cell repertoires in COVID-19. Germline assignment: CDR1 SEHNR and CDR2 FQNEAQ (reference sequence). The CDR3 extends over 14 amino acids. Trimming removed 7 bases at V and 1 base at J, with 13 bases between. Clones were sequenced by immunoSEQ multiplex PCR, and TCRdb holds only the in-frame ones, with some missing. This sample yields tens of thousands of clones, of which 88% are seen a single time; more than 8% belongs to the top ten. The sequenced sample consisted of peripheral blood. This receptor was identified in a man between 60 and 75 years old with active COVID-19. V is TRBV7-9 and J is TRBJ2-5; D call uncertain. CDR3 loop: CASTGGPPQETQYF. The CDR3 region has the DNA TGTGCCAGCACTGGCGGCCCCCCCCAAGAGACCCAGTACTTC.